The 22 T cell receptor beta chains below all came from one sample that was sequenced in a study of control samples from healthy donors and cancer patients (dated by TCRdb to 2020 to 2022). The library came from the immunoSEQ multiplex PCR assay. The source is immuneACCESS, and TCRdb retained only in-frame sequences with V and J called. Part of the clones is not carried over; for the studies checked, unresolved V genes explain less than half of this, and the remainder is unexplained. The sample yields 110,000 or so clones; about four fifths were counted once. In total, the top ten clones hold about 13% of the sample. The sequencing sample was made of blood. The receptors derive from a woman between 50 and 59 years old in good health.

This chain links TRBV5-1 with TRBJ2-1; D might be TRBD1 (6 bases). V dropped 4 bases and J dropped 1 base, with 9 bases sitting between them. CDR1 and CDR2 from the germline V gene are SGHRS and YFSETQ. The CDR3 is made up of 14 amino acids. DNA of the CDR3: TGCGCCAGCAGCCAACAGGGTTCCTACAATGAGCAGTTCTTC. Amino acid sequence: CASSQQGSYNEQFF.

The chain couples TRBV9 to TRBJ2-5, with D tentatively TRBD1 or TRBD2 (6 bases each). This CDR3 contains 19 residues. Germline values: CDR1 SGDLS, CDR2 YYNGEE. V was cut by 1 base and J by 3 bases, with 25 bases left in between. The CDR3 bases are TGTGCCAGCAGCGTAAATCCGGGAGTAATTAGAGGGGGGAAAGAGACCCAGTACTTC. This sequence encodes CASSVNPGVIRGGKETQYF.

DNA of the CDR3: TGCGCCAGCAGCCGAGCCGGGACAGGAGACACTGAAGCTTTCTTT. Amino acids: CASSRAGTGDTEAFF. The chain uses TRBV4-3 and TRBJ1-1; 8 bases are a match to TRBD1. Unmatched junction bases numbered 7, after V lost 4 bases and J lost 3 bases. In germline, CDR1 is LGHNA, CDR2 YSLEER. The CDR3 is 15 amino acids.

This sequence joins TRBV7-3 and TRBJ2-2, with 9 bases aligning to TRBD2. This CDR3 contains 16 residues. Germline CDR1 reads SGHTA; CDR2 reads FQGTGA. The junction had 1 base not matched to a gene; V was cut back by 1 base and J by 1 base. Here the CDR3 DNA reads TGTGCCAGCAGCTTAAGCGGGAGGGAGAACACCGGGGAGCTGTTTTTT. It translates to CASSLSGRENTGELFF.

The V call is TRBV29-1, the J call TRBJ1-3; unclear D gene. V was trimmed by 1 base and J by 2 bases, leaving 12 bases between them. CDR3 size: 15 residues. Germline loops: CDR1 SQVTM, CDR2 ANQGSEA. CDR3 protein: CSVEAGGAPGNTIYF. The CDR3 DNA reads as TGCAGCGTTGAAGCGGGTGGAGCCCCTGGAAACACCATATATTTT.

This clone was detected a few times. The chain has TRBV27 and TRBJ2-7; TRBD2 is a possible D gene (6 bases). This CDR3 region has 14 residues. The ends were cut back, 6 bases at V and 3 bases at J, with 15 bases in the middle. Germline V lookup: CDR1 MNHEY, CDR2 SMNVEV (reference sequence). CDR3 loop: CASRISGANYEQYF. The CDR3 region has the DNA TGTGCCAGCAGAATTAGCGGAGCTAACTACGAGCAGTACTTC.

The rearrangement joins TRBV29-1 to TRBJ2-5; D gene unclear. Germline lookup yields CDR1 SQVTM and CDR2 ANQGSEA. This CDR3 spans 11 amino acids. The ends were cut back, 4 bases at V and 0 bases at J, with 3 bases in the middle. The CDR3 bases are TGCAGCGTTGTATACCAAGAGACCCAGTACTTC. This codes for CSVVYQETQYF.

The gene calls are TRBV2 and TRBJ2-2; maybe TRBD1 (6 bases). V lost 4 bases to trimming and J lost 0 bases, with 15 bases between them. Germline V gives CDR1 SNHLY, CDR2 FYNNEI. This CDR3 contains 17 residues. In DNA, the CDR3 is TGTGCCAGCAGTGTTTTCGACAGGAGAGCGAACACCGGGGAGCTGTTTTTT. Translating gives CASSVFDRRANTGELFF.

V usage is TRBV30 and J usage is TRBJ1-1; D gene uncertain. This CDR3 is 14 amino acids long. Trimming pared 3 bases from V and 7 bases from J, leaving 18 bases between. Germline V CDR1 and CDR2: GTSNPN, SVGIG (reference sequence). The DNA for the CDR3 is TGTGCCTGGAGACCGAACGGGTGGAATGATGAAGCTTTCTTT. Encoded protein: CAWRPNGWNDEAFF.

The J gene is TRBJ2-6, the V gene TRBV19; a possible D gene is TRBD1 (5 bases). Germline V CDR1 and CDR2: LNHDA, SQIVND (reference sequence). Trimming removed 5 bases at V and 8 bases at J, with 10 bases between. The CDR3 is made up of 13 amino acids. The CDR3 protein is CASSGQSTNVLTF. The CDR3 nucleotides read TGTGCCAGTAGTGGACAATCGACCAACGTCCTGACTTTC.

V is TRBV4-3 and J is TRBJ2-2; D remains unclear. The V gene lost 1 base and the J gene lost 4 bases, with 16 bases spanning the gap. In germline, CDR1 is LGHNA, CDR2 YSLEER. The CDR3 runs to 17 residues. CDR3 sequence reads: CASSQVASNLGTGELFF. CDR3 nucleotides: TGCGCCAGCAGCCAAGTTGCATCGAATTTGGGCACCGGGGAGCTGTTTTTT.

The CDR3 loop reads CASSMRTSGYNEQFF. The CDR3 DNA is TGTGCCAGCAGCATGAGGACTAGCGGGTACAATGAGCAGTTCTTC. The chain combines TRBV11-3 with TRBJ2-1, with 11 nucleotides matching TRBD2. Germline CDR1 reads SGHNT; CDR2 reads YENEEA. CDR3 length: 15 amino acids. Germline trimming cut 5 bases from V and 4 bases from J; bases unmatched to any gene: 4.

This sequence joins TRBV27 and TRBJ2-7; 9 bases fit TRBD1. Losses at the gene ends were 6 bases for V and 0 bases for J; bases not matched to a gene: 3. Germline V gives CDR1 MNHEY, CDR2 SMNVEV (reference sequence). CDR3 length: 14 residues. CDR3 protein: CASSGTGSSYEQYF. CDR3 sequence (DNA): TGTGCCAGCAGCGGGACAGGGAGCTCCTACGAGCAGTACTTC.

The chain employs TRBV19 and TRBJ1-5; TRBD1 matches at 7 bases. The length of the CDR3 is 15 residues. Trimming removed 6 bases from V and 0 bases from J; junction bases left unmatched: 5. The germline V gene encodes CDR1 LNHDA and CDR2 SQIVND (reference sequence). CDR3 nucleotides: TGTGCCAGTAGCACAGGGGTTAGTAGCAATCAGCCCCAGCATTTT. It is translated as CASSTGVSSNQPQHF.

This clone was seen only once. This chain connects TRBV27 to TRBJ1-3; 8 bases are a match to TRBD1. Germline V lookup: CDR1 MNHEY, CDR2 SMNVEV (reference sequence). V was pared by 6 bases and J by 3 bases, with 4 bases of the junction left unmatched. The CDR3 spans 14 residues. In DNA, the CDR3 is TGTGCCAGCAGCTCACAGGGGGTTGGAAACACCATATATTTT. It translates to CASSSQGVGNTIYF.

CDR3: CASSLTGTGRSNEQFF. CDR3 DNA sequence: TGTGCCAGCAGTTTAACTGGGACAGGGCGGTCCAATGAGCAGTTCTTC. This chain links TRBV27 with TRBJ2-1, with 9 bases identical to TRBD1. Germline V gene lookup returns CDR1 MNHEY and CDR2 SMNVEV (reference sequence). This CDR3 is 16 amino acids long. The ends lost 2 bases at V and 6 bases at J; junction bases unmatched: 8.

CDR3 sequence (DNA): TGTGCCAGCAGTGAAAGGGAAGGAATGTACAATGAGCAGTTCTTC. Residues: CASSEREGMYNEQFF. The chain carries TRBV6-4 and TRBJ2-1; unclear D gene. Germline CDR1 MRHNA, CDR2 SNTAGT. This CDR3 contains 15 residues. The V end was cut by 3 bases, the J end by 4 bases, with 13 bases between.

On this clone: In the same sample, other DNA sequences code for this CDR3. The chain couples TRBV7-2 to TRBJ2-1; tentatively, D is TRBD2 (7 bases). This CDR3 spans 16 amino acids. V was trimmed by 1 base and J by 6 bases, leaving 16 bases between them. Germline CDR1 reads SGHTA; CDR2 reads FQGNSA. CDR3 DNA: TGTGCCAGCAGCTTAGGGGGCGGGGGCGCCACCAATGAGCAGTTCTTC. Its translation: CASSLGGGGATNEQFF.

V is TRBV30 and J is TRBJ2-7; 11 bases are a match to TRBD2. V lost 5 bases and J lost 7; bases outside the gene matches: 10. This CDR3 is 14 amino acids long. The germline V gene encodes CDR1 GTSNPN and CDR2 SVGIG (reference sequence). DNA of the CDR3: TGTGCCTGGCTACGTCCGGGACTAGCGGAGGAGCAGTACTTC. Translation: CAWLRPGLAEEQYF.

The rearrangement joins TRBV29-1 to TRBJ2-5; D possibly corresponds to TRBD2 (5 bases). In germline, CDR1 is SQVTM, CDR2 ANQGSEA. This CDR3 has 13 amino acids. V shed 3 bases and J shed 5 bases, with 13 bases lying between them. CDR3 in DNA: TGCAGCGTTGACGCCGGGGTTCGTGAGACCCAGTACTTC. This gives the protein CSVDAGVRETQYF.

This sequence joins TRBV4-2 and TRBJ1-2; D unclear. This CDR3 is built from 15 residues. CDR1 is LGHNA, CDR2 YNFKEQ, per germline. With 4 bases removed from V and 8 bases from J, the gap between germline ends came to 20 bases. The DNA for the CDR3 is TGTGCCAGCAGCCCTCCAGCGGGAAAAAAGGAAGGCTACACCTTC. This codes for CASSPPAGKKEGYTF.

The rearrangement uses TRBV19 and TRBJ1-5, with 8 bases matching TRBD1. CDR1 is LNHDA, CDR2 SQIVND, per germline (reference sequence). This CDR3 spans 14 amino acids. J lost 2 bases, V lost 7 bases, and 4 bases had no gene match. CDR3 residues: CASTTQGGNQPQHF. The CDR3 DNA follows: TGTGCCAGTACCACACAGGGGGGCAATCAGCCCCAGCATTTT.